This T cell receptor beta chain is from a study of T cell repertoires in cytomegalovirus infection. Via MiXCR, TCRdb re-called the reads, giving one row per CDR3 protein. The sample includes a few hundred thousand distinct CDR3 sequences, about 18% of them seen just once. This clonotype was counted ten times or more. The source is a human donor in good health (CMV status not recorded). Some clones in this sample may be carry-over from other donors' samples. Material: CD8+ T cells from PBMCs.

DNA of the CDR3: TGTGCCAGCAGCTTAAATACAGGGATGAGCTTGATCACCGGGGAGCTGTTTTTT. Protein sequence: CASSLNTGMSLITGELFF. The rearrangement links TRBV7-2 to TRBJ2-2; D is possibly TRBD1 (6 bases). CDR3 length: 18 residues. Germline assignment: CDR1 SGHTA and CDR2 FQGNSA. V was cut by 2 bases and J by 4 bases, with 20 bases left in between.